The rows below give T cell receptor beta chains drawn from one sample of a study of CD8+ T cells in alopecia areata. The assay was immunoSEQ multiplex PCR, and TCRdb's table has in-frame clones only and misses some. The sample has 130,000 or so clones; 61% are singletons. Here the sequenced sample was CD4+ T cells sorted from blood, taken at week 4, from a patient treated with tofacitinib. These receptors were obtained from a human donor with alopecia areata. Each CDR3 is given with its conserved first and last residue. A D gene is named only where the DNA matches it firmly. Some rows have no size entry. The others give once, few or many, or a class for an expanded clone.

CDR3aa	CDR3nt	abundance	v_gene	d_gene	j_gene
CASSLGGRPYGYTF	TGTGCCAGCAGCTTGGGAGGCCGTCCCTATGGCTACACCTTC	.	TRBV5-6	.	TRBJ1-2
CAWSVPPSETQYF	TGTGCCTGGAGTGTACCCCCCTCAGAGACCCAGTACTTC	.	TRBV30	.	TRBJ2-5
CASSLEAGSNEQFF	TGTGCCAGCAGCTTAGAGGCAGGGAGCAATGAGCAGTTCTTC	few	TRBV11-1	.	TRBJ2-1
CASSLKVRANTEAFF	TGTGCCAGCAGCCTTAAGGTTCGCGCGAACACTGAAGCTTTCTTT	few	TRBV7-2	.	TRBJ1-1
CAWSRGTTNEKLFF	TGTGCCTGGAGTCGGGGAACCACTAATGAAAAACTGTTTTTT	once	TRBV30	.	TRBJ1-4
CAWSGGSPDTQYF	TGTGCCTGGAGTGGCGGAAGCCCAGATACGCAGTATTTT	.	TRBV30	.	TRBJ2-3
CASSVVLAGEAEAFF	TGTGCCAGCAGCGTAGTATTGGCAGGGGAGGCTGAAGCTTTCTTT	.	TRBV9	.	TRBJ1-1
CASSETSGDTQYF	TGTGCCAGCAGCGAGACTAGCGGAGATACGCAGTATTTT	.	TRBV9	TRBD2	TRBJ2-3
CASSENAYGYTF	TGTGCCAGCAGTGAGAATGCCTATGGCTACACCTTC	.	TRBV25-1	.	TRBJ1-2
CAIRGPDTPEAFF	TGTGCCATCAGGGGCCCGGACACCCCTGAAGCTTTCTTT	once	TRBV10-3	.	TRBJ1-1
CASSEQEGDYGYTF	TGTGCCAGCAGTGAACAGGAGGGGGACTATGGCTACACCTTC	.	TRBV2	.	TRBJ1-2
CASSLPGQGKTQYF	TGTGCCAGCAGCTTGCCGGGACAGGGAAAGACCCAGTACTTC	.	TRBV7-6	TRBD1	TRBJ2-5
CASSRSGRQGFTDTQYF	TGTGCCAGCAGCCGATCTGGACGACAGGGATTCACAGATACGCAGTATTTT	.	TRBV7-9	TRBD1	TRBJ2-3
CASSRGFEETQYF	TGCGCCAGCAGCCGAGGGTTCGAAGAGACCCAGTACTTC	.	TRBV5-1	.	TRBJ2-5
CASRLWDRSYNEQFF	TGTGCCAGCAGGCTCTGGGACAGGAGCTACAATGAGCAGTTCTTC	few	TRBV27	TRBD1	TRBJ2-1
CASSLVVSRPGAQYF	TGTGCCAGCAGCTTAGTCGTCAGCCGACCCGGGGCCCAGTACTTC	.	TRBV11-2	.	TRBJ2-5
CASSPTVTGELFF	TGTGCCAGCAGCCCGACGGTCACCGGGGAGCTGTTTTTT	.	TRBV11-3	.	TRBJ2-2
CASSLNMRSVYGYTF	TGTGCCAGCAGCTTAAACATGAGATCGGTCTATGGCTACACCTTC	.	TRBV7-3	.	TRBJ1-2
CAWSGLAGKQFF	TGTGCCTGGAGTGGACTAGCGGGAAAGCAGTTCTTC	once	TRBV30	TRBD2	TRBJ2-1
CASETSGSVGNIQYF	TGTGCCAGTGAGACTAGCGGGTCCGTTGGGAACATTCAGTACTTC	.	TRBV2	TRBD2	TRBJ2-4
CASRIRRDTYEQYF	TGTGCCAGCAGAATCCGGCGGGATACCTACGAGCAGTACTTC	few	TRBV27	.	TRBJ2-7
CASSLDSVSTDTQYF	TGTGCCAGCAGCTTGGATAGCGTTAGCACAGATACGCAGTATTTT	.	TRBV5-4	.	TRBJ2-3
CASRDSPRNEQFF	TGTGCCAGCAGGGACAGTCCCCGGAATGAGCAGTTCTTC	.	TRBV6-5	.	TRBJ2-1
CASRATGEQPQHF	TGTGCCAGCAGGGCTACAGGGGAACAGCCCCAGCATTTT	.	TRBV6-1	TRBD1	TRBJ1-5
CSVGYTGGGGYTF	TGCAGCGTGGGTTACACAGGGGGAGGAGGCTACACCTTC	.	TRBV29-1	TRBD1	TRBJ1-2
CSVEDTLTEAFF	TGCAGCGTTGAAGATACCCTCACTGAAGCTTTCTTT	few	TRBV29-1	.	TRBJ1-1
CASSLTRGKAGANVLTF	TGTGCCAGCAGCCTCACCAGGGGAAAAGCTGGGGCCAACGTCCTGACTTTC	.	TRBV2	.	TRBJ2-6
CASSQDLTYGYTF	TGTGCCAGCAGCCAAGATCTAACTTATGGCTACACCTTC	.	TRBV14	.	TRBJ1-2
CASSLFHSSTDTQYF	TGTGCCAGCAGCTTATTTCACTCTAGCACAGATACGCAGTATTTT	few	TRBV7-2	.	TRBJ2-3
CASSKAGGEWNEQFF	TGCGCCAGCAGCAAAGCGGGAGGAGAGTGGAATGAGCAGTTCTTC	.	TRBV5-1	TRBD2	TRBJ2-1
CASSVTSGGYNEQFF	TGTGCCAGCAGCGTGACTAGCGGGGGATACAATGAGCAGTTCTTC	few	TRBV5-4	TRBD2	TRBJ2-1
CASSPRGDEQYF	TGTGCCAGCTCACCCCGCGGCGACGAGCAGTACTTC	.	TRBV18	.	TRBJ2-7
CASSTYRENTEAFF	TGTGCCAGCTCAACGTACAGGGAGAACACTGAAGCTTTCTTT	.	TRBV18	.	TRBJ1-1
CTVVSRIQYF	TGCACCGTCGTCTCTAGAATCCAGTACTTC	.	TRBV29-1	.	TRBJ2-5
CASSLGGANTEAFF	TGCGCCAGCAGCTTGGGAGGGGCAAACACTGAAGCTTTCTTT	.	TRBV5-1	.	TRBJ1-1
CASSRTGGDGYTF	TGTGCCAGCAGTCGGACTGGCGGAGACGGCTACACCTTC	.	TRBV6-5	.	TRBJ1-2
CASSPIKLGHSTYEQYF	TGTGCCAGCAGTCCAATAAAGTTGGGACATTCGACCTACGAGCAGTACTTC	.	TRBV27	.	TRBJ2-7
CAWSLLGTNYEQYF	TGTGCCTGGAGCTTGCTGGGGACAAACTACGAGCAGTACTTC	.	TRBV30	.	TRBJ2-7
CASSANREKNEQYF	TGTGCCAGCAGCGCAAACAGGGAAAAGAACGAGCAGTACTTC	.	TRBV11-2	.	TRBJ2-7
CAWSRSTLRQPQHF	TGTGCCTGGAGTCGATCGACATTACGGCAGCCCCAGCATTTT	.	TRBV30	.	TRBJ1-5
CSAARAGDSAGGLRTQYF	TGCAGCGCTGCCCGAGCAGGGGATTCGGCGGGGGGCCTCCGTACGCAGTATTTT	.	TRBV29-1	TRBD2	TRBJ2-3
CASSLVGGMEQYF	TGTGCCAGCAGCTTAGTAGGAGGAATGGAGCAGTACTTC	.	TRBV7-2	.	TRBJ2-7
CASSPPQGFQYF	TGTGCCAGCAGCCCCCCTCAGGGGTTTCAGTACTTC	.	TRBV5-6	.	TRBJ2-5
CASSVRASGRSGELFF	TGTGCCAGCAGTGTCAGGGCTAGCGGGCGGTCCGGGGAGCTGTTTTTT	.	TRBV2	TRBD2	TRBJ2-2
CASTRDRGHQPQHF	TGTGCCAGCACCCGAGACCGGGGGCATCAGCCCCAGCATTTT	.	TRBV28	.	TRBJ1-5
CASSVELGETQYF	TGTGCCAGCAGCGTAGAGCTGGGTGAGACCCAGTACTTC	.	TRBV9	.	TRBJ2-5
CASSATGQSGAKNIQYF	TGTGCCAGCAGCGCGACGGGACAGAGTGGAGCCAAAAACATTCAGTACTTC	.	TRBV7-2	TRBD1	TRBJ2-4
CASSPRFGANTEAFF	TGTGCCAGCTCACCACGGTTCGGCGCGAACACTGAAGCTTTCTTT	.	TRBV18	.	TRBJ1-1